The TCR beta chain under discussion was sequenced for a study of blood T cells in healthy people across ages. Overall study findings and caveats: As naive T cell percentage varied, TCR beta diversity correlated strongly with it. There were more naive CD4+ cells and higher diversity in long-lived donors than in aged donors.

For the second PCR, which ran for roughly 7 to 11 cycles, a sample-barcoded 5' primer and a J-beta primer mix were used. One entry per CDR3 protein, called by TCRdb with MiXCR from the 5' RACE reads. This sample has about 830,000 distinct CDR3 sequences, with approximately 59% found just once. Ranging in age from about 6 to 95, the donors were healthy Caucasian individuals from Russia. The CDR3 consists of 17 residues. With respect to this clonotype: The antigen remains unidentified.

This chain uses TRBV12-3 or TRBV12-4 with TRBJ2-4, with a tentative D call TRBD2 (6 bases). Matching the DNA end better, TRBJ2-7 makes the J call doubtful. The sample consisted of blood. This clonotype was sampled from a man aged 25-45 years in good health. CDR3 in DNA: TGTGCCAGCAGTCATTCGGGAGCTAATCGGGGGACGTACGAGCAGTACTTC. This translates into CASSHSGANRGTYEQYF.